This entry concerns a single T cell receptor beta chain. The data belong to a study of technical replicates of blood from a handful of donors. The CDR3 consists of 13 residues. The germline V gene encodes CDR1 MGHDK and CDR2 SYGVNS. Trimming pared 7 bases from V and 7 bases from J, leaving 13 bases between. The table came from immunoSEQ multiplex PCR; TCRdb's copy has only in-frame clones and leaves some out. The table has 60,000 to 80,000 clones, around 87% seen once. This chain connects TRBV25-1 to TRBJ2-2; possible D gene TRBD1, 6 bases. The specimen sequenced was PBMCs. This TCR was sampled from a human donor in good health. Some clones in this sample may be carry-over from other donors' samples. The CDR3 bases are TGTGCCAGCACCCCAGGGGTAATCGGGGAGCTGTTTTTT. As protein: CASTPGVIGELFF.